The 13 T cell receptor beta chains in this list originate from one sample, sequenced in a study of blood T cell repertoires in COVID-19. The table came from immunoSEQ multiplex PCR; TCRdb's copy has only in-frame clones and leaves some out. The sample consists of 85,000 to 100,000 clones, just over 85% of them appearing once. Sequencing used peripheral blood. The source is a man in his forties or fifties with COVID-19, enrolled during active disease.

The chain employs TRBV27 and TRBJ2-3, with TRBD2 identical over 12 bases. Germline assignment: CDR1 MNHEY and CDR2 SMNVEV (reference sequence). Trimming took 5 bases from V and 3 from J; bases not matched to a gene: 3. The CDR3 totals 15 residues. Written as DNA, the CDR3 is TGTGCCAGCAGTACTAGCGGGGGGCCAACAGATACGCAGTATTTT. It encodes CASSTSGGPTDTQYF.

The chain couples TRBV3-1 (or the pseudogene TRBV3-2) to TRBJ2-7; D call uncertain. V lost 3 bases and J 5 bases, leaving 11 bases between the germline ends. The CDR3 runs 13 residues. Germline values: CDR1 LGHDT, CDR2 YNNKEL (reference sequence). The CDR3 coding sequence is TGTGCCAGCAGCCATGGAGTCCCCAACGAGCAGTACTTC. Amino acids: CASSHGVPNEQYF.

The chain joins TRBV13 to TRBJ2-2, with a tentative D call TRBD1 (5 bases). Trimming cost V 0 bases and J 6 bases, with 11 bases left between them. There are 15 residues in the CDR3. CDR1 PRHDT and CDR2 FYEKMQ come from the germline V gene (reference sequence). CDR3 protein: CASSLGEGVAGELFF. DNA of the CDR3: TGTGCCAGCAGCTTAGGCGAAGGGGTGGCCGGGGAGCTGTTTTTT.

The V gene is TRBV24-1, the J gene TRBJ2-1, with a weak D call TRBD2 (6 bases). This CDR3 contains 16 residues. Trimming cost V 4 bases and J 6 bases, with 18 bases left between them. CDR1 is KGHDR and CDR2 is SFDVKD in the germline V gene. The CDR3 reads CATSDPGPAEGNEQFF. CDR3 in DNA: TGTGCCACCAGTGACCCCGGGCCGGCGGAGGGCAATGAGCAGTTCTTC.

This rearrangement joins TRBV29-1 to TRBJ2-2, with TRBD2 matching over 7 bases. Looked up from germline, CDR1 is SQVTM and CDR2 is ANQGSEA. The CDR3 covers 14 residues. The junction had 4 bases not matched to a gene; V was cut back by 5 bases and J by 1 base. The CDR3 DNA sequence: TGCAGCGTTTACGGGGGGAAGAACACCGGGGAGCTGTTTTTT. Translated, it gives CSVYGGKNTGELFF.

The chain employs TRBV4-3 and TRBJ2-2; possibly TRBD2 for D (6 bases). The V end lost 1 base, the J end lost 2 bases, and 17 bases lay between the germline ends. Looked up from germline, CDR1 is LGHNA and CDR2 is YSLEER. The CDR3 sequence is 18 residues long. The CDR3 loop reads CASSQAQPSALNTGELFF. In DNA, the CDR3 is TGCGCCAGCAGCCAAGCCCAGCCTAGCGCCCTAAACACCGGGGAGCTGTTTTTT.

The CDR3 bases are TGTGCCAGCAGCTTCCTAGCGGGCACCTCCTCGGATACGCAGTATTTT. Encoded protein: CASSFLAGTSSDTQYF. V and J are TRBV9 and TRBJ2-3, with TRBD2 matching 8 bases. The germline gives CDR1 SGDLS, CDR2 YYNGEE. V lost 4 bases, J lost 6 bases, and 13 bases stayed unmatched. There are 16 residues in the CDR3.

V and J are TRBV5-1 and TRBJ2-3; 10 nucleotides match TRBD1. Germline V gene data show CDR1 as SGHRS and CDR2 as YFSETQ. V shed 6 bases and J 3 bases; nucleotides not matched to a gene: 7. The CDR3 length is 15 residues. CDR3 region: CASNNWGQGTDTQYF. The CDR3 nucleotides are TGCGCCAGCAACAACTGGGGACAGGGGACAGATACGCAGTATTTT.

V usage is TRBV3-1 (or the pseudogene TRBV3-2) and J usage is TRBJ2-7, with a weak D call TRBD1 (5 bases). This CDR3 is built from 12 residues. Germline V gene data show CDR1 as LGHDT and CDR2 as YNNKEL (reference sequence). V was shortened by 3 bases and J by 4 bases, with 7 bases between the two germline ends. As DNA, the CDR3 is TGTGCCAGCAGCCACAGGGCTTACGAGCAGTACTTC. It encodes CASSHRAYEQYF.

CDR3 loop: CASSEIQGDSPLHF. The CDR3 DNA sequence: TGTGCCAGCAGTGAAATACAGGGTGATTCACCCCTCCACTTT. The V and J genes are TRBV6-1 and TRBJ1-6, with D maybe TRBD1 (6 bases). From germline, CDR1 is MNHNS and CDR2 SASEGT. The CDR3 has 14 residues. Trimming took off 2 bases at V and 8 bases at J, with 10 bases between the two ends.

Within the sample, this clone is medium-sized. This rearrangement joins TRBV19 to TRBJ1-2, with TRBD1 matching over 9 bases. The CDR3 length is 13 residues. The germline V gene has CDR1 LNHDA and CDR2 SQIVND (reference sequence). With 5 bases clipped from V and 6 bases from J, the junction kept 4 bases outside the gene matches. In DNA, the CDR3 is TGTGCCAGTAGTCCTGGGACAGGGCATGGCTACACCTTC. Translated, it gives CASSPGTGHGYTF.

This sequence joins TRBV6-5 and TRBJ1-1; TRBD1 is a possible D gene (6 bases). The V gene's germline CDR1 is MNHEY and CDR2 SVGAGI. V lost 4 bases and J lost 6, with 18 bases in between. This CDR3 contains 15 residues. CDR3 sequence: CASSSGEGGIPEAFF. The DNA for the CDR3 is TGTGCCAGCAGTTCCGGGGAGGGGGGAATCCCTGAAGCTTTCTTT.

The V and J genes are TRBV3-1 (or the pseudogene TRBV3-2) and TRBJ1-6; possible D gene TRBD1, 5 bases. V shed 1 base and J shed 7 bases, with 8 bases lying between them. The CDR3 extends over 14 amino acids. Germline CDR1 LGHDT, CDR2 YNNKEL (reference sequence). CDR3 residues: CASSQVDRNSPLHF. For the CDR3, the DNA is TGTGCCAGCAGCCAAGTCGACAGAAATTCACCCCTCCACTTT.